This entry describes one T cell receptor (beta chain). This sample stems from a study of blood T cell repertoires in COVID-19. Only in-frame clones appear in the TCRdb table, and some are missing; sequencing was by immunoSEQ multiplex PCR. This table holds about 160,000 clones, 70% to 90% found once. The CDR3 is 15 residues long. Trimming pared 5 bases from V and 1 base from J, leaving 14 bases between. CDR1 and CDR2 from the germline V gene are LNHDA and SQIVND (reference sequence). The sequencing sample was made of peripheral blood. This receptor was obtained from a man at least 80 years old with COVID-19, enrolled during active disease. The rearrangement joins TRBV19 to TRBJ1-2; tentative D call: TRBD1 (6 bases). The CDR3 loop reads CASSPDRLRNYGYTF. CDR3 DNA: TGTGCCAGTAGTCCCGACAGGTTACGTAACTATGGCTACACCTTC.